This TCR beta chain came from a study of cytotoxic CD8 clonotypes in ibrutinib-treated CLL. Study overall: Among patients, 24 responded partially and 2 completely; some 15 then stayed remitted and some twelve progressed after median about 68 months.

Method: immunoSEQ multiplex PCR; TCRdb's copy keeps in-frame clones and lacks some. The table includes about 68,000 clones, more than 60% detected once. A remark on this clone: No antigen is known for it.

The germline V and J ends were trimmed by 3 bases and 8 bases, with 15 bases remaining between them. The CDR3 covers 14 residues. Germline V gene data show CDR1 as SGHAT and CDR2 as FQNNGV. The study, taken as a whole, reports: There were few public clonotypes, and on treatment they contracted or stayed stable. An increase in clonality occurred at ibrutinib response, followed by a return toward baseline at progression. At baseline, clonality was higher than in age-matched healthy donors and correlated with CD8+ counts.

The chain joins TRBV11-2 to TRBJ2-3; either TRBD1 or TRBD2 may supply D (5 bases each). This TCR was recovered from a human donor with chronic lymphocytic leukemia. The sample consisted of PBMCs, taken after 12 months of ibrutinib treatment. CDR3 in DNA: TGTGCCAGCAGCTTGTCTGGGGGAGAGGCTACGCAGTATTTT. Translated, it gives CASSLSGGEATQYF.